This T cell receptor (beta chain) originates from a study of blood T cell repertoires in COVID-19. Study information: The study drew acute and convalescent COVID-19 samples from the United States, Italy and Spain.

Study processing details: Amplified reference gene primers provided the basis for estimating nucleated cell counts. The repertoire was sequenced with immunoSEQ multiplex PCR; TCRdb's copy has only in-frame clones and lacks some. Clone size and V and J calls were adopted from that table, with D and trimming inferred from the DNA. Counted here are 100,000 or so clones, 69% occurring once; the ten biggest clones make up 5% to 6.5%. This CDR3 is built from 17 residues. Germline CDR1 is MNHEY and CDR2 is SMNVEV (reference sequence). Losses at the gene ends were 1 base for V and 7 bases for J; bases not matched to a gene: 13.

The origin of this receptor is a man older than 75 with acute or convalescent COVID-19. Sequencing was carried out using peripheral blood. The chain is built from TRBV27 and TRBJ2-1, with 7 bases lining up with TRBD1. The CDR3 here is CASSLWSFGTEVNEQFF. The CDR3 DNA reads as TGTGCCAGCAGTTTATGGTCCTTCGGGACAGAGGTAAATGAGCAGTTCTTC.